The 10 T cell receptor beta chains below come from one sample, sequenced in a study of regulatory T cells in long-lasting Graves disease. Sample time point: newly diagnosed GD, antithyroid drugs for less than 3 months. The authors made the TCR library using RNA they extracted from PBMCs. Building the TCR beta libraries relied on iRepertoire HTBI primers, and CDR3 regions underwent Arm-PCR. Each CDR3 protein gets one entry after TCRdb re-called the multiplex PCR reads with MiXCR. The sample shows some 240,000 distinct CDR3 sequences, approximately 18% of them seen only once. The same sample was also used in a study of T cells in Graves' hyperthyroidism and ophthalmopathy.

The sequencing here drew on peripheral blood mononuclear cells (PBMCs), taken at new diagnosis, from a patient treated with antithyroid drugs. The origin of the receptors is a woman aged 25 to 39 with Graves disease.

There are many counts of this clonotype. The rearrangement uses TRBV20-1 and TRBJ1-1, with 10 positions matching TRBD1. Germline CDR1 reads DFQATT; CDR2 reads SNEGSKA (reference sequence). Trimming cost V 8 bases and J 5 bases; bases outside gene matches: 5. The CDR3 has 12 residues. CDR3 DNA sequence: TGCAGTTTGCGGACAGGGGGAACTGAAGCTTTCTTT. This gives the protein CSLRTGGTEAFF.

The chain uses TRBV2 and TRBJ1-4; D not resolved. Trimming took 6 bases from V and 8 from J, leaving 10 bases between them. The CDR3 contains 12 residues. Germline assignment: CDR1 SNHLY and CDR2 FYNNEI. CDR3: CASSLLYEKLFF. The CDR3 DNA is TGTGCCAGCAGCTTATTATACGAAAAACTGTTTTTT.

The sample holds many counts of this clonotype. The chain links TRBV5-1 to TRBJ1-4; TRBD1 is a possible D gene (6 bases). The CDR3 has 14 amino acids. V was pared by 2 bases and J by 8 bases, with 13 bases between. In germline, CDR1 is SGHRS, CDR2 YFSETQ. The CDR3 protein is CASSFGGWDEKLFF. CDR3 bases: TGCGCCAGCAGCTTTGGGGGCTGGGACGAAAAACTGTTTTTT.

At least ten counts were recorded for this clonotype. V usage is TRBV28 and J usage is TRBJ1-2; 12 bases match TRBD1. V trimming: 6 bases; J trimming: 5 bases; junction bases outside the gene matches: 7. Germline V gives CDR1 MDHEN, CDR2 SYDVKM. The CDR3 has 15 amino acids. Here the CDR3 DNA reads TGTGCCAGCAGGTCCGGGACAGGGGGCTTATATGGCTACACCTTC. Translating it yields CASRSGTGGLYGYTF.

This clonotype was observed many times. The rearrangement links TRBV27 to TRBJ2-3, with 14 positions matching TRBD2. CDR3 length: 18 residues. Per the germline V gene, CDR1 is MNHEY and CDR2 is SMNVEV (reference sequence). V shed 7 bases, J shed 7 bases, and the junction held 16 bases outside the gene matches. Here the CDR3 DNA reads TGTGCCAGCACTACCGCGGATGGGACTAGCGGGAGACCCAATACGCAGTATTTT. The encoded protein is CASTTADGTSGRPNTQYF.

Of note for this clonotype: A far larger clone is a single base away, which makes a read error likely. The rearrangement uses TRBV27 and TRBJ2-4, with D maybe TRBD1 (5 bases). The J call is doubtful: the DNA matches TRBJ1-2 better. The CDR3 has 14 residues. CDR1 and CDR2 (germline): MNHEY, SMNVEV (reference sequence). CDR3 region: CASSLGTGDWGYTF. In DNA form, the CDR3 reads TGTGCCAGCAGCCTCGGGACGGGCGATTGGGGCTACACCTTC.

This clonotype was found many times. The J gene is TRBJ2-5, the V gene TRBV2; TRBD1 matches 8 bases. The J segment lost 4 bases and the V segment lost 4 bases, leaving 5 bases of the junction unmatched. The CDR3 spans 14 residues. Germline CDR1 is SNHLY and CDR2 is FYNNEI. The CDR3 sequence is CASSVPRGRETQYF. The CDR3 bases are TGTGCCAGCAGTGTTCCCAGGGGGCGAGAGACCCAGTACTTC. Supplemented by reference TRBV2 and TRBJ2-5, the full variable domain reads EPEVTQTPSHQVTQMGQEVILRCVPISNHLYFYWYRQILGQKVEFLVSFYNNEISEKSEIFDDQFSVERPDGSNFTLKIRSTKLEDSAMYFCASSVPRGRETQYFGPGTRLLVL.

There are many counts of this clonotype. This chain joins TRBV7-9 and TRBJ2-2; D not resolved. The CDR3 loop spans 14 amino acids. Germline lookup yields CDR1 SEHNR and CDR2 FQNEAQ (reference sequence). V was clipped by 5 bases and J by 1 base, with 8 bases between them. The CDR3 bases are TGTGCCAGCAGCGTGACACGGAACACCGGGGAGCTGTTTTTT. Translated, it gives CASSVTRNTGELFF.

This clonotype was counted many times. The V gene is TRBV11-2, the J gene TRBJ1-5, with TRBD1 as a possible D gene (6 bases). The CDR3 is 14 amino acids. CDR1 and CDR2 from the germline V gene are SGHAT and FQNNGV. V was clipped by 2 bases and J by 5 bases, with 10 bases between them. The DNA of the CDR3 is TGTGCCAGCAGCTTAATGGGGGGCGATCAGCCCCAGCATTTT. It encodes CASSLMGGDQPQHF. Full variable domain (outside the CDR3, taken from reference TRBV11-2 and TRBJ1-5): EAGVAQSPRYKIIEKRQSVAFWCNPISGHATLYWYQQILGQGPKLLIQFQNNGVVDDSQLPKDRFSAERLKGVDSTLKIQPAKLEDSAVYLCASSLMGGDQPQHFGDGTRLSIL.

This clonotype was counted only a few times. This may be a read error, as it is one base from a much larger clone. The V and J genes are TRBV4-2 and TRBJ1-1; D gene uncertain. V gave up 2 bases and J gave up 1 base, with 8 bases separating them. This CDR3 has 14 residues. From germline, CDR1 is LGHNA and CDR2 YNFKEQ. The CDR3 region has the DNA TGTGCCAGCAGCCAACTGACCGAGAACACTGAAGCTTTCTTT. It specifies CASSQLTENTEAFF.